This T cell receptor (beta chain) was identified in a study of shared clonotypes between healthy human individuals. Study observations and caveats: Memory subsets generally showed smaller estimated richness than naive subsets did. Clonotypes shared by all four donors outscored non-shared clonotypes in generation probability.

A note on this clone: Its antigen remains unidentified.

The material for each subset, its genomic DNA, was split evenly across several immunoSEQ plates. Original data processing: ImmunoSEQ supplied junction-only sequences lacking quality scores, so filtering was different. Assay: immunoSEQ multiplex PCR; the TCRdb copy retains only in-frame clones and omits some. That table furnishes V, J and clone size, whereas the DNA furnished D and trimming. The table has around 690,000 clones, about 92% seen once. V lost 0 bases to trimming and J lost 4 bases; unmatched junction nucleotides: 3. Germline values: CDR1 MNHNS, CDR2 SASEGT. The CDR3 sequence is 14 residues long.

This TCR was sampled from a man aged 18 to 35 in good health. Some clones in this sample may be carry-over from other donors' samples. The material sequenced was memory CD8+ T cells from PBMCs. The subset denotes: CD45RO+ cells pooled with CCR7-negative TemRA cells. The chain links TRBV6-1 to TRBJ2-7; TRBD1 agrees at 7 bases. In nucleotides, the CDR3 is TGTGCCAGCAGTGAAGCGACAGGGTCTTACGAGCAGTACTTC. Protein: CASSEATGSYEQYF.